These 30 T cell receptor beta chains were sequenced from one sample in a study of shared clonotypes between healthy human individuals. Some clones are missing from TCRdb's copy, which holds only in-frame ones; the method was immunoSEQ multiplex PCR. The sample has around 2,000,000 clones; approximately 94% are singletons. Positively selected for CCR7, the CD45RO-negative cells used as naive CD8 cells excluded terminally differentiated effector memory CD45RA+ cells. The sequencing sample was made of naive CD8+ T cells from PBMCs. These TCRs come from a man in his late teens or twenties in good health. Some clones in this sample may be carry-over from other donors' samples.

The chain couples TRBV27 to TRBJ1-1; a possible D gene is TRBD1 (5 bases). The CDR3 runs 15 residues. Germline loops: CDR1 MNHEY, CDR2 SMNVEV (reference sequence). V lost 7 bases and J lost 3, with 18 bases in between. CDR3 coding DNA: TGTGCCAGCACTCCCTGGGGGGGGAGGGACACTGAAGCTTTCTTT. Protein: CASTPWGGRDTEAFF.

The chain uses TRBV14 and TRBJ2-2, with D maybe TRBD1 (5 bases). The V gene lost 1 base and the J gene lost 4 bases, with 7 bases spanning the gap. Germline V gene sequence: CDR1 SGHDN, CDR2 FVKESK. The CDR3 contains 14 residues. CDR3 DNA sequence: TGTGCCAGCAGCCAAGGGACACCCACCGGGGAGCTGTTTTTT. This codes for CASSQGTPTGELFF.

In this sample, this clone turned up a few times. CDR3 sequence: CASSRPTGQEKLFF. CDR3 nucleotides: TGTGCCAGCAGCAGACCGACAGGGCAAGAAAAACTGTTTTTT. The chain links TRBV7-9 to TRBJ1-4; 7 bases align to TRBD1. Germline lookup yields CDR1 SEHNR and CDR2 FQNEAQ (reference sequence). The J segment lost 8 bases and the V segment lost 5 bases, leaving 8 bases of the junction unmatched. CDR3 length: 14 residues.

The chain combines TRBV5-8 with TRBJ1-1; possibly TRBD1 for D (5 bases). Trimming left V 3 bases short and J 2 bases short, with 8 bases between. CDR1 SGHTS and CDR2 YDEGEE come from the germline V gene. This CDR3 contains 13 residues. Written as DNA, the CDR3 is TGTGCCAGCAGCTCCTGGGACAACACTGAAGCTTTCTTT. Translated: CASSSWDNTEAFF.

This chain connects TRBV5-1 to TRBJ2-7; D unclear. Germline V CDR1 and CDR2: SGHRS, YFSETQ. This CDR3 spans 12 amino acids. V dropped 1 base and J dropped 6 bases, with 8 bases sitting between them. CDR3 region: CASSLNAAEQYF. Written as DNA, the CDR3 is TGCGCCAGCAGCTTGAATGCGGCCGAGCAGTACTTC.

The rearrangement joins TRBV7-2 to TRBJ2-1; D may be TRBD2 (6 bases). CDR3 length: 12 residues. V was trimmed by 2 bases and J by 8 bases, leaving 7 bases between them. CDR1 is SGHTA and CDR2 is FQGNSA in the germline V gene. For the CDR3, the DNA is TGTGCCAGCAGCTTATCGGGGGATGAGCAGTTCTTC. As protein: CASSLSGDEQFF.

The V gene is TRBV6-6, the J gene TRBJ1-2; the D gene is possibly TRBD1 (5 bases). The CDR3 totals 15 residues. The germline V gene has CDR1 MNHNY and CDR2 SVGAGI (reference sequence). V gave up 3 bases and J gave up 5 bases, with 16 bases separating them. In nucleotides, the CDR3 is TGTGCCAGCAGTTATGTCCAGGGCATTGGGTATGGCTACACCTTC. Residues: CASSYVQGIGYGYTF.

A remark on this clone: This sample also contains other DNA sequences that code for the same CDR3. The chain couples TRBV7-9 to TRBJ1-1, with D hard to call. CDR3 length: 13 residues. Germline V gene sequence: CDR1 SEHNR, CDR2 FQNEAQ (reference sequence). Trimming took off 5 bases at V and 0 bases at J, with 7 bases between the two ends. This chain's CDR3 is CASSPAVNTEAFF. Written as DNA, the CDR3 is TGTGCCAGCAGCCCGGCGGTGAACACTGAAGCTTTCTTT.

V gene TRBV6-1 combines with J gene TRBJ1-2; TRBD1 might be the D (6 bases). In germline, CDR1 is MNHNS, CDR2 SASEGT. This CDR3 is built from 19 residues. Trimming cost V 2 bases and J 5 bases, with 27 bases left between them. This chain's CDR3 is CASSESQPGHWGFWYGYTF. Written as DNA, the CDR3 is TGTGCCAGCAGTGAATCCCAACCGGGACACTGGGGGTTTTGGTATGGCTACACCTTC.

The V and J genes are TRBV27 and TRBJ2-1, with 7 bases matching TRBD2. Trimming cost V 0 bases and J 0 bases; bases outside gene matches: 5. There are 17 residues in the CDR3. The germline V gene encodes CDR1 MNHEY and CDR2 SMNVEV (reference sequence). The CDR3 loop is CASSLSAGVLSYNEQFF. The CDR3 DNA reads as TGTGCCAGCAGTTTATCTGCGGGAGTCCTCTCCTACAATGAGCAGTTCTTC.

V is TRBV19 and J is TRBJ1-2; D gene unclear. Looked up from germline, CDR1 is LNHDA and CDR2 is SQIVND (reference sequence). The CDR3 runs to 11 residues. V shed 7 bases and J shed 3 bases, with 6 bases lying between them. The CDR3 DNA sequence: TGTGCCAGTAAGGCAGACTATGGCTACACCTTC. This codes for CASKADYGYTF.

This CDR3 is CASSFGPGSERDTQYF. The DNA of the CDR3 is TGTGCCAGCAGTTTCGGCCCAGGATCGGAGAGAGATACGCAGTATTTT. V and J are TRBV27 and TRBJ2-3, with D uncertain. The V and J ends lost 3 bases and 5 bases respectively, with 18 bases between them. The CDR3 extends over 16 amino acids. Germline CDR1 MNHEY, CDR2 SMNVEV (reference sequence).

The chain uses TRBV4-2 and TRBJ2-5; TRBD2 is a possible D gene (6 bases). Germline V gene lookup returns CDR1 LGHNA and CDR2 YNFKEQ. The CDR3 covers 15 residues. The V and J ends lost 8 bases and 2 bases respectively, with 18 bases between them. The CDR3 sequence is CASLLGLPPQETQYF. The CDR3 DNA reads as TGTGCCAGCTTACTGGGACTTCCCCCTCAAGAGACCCAGTACTTC.

V usage is TRBV6-5 and J usage is TRBJ2-1; tentative D call: TRBD2 (6 bases). Trimming cost V 6 bases and J 12 bases, with 18 bases left between them. This CDR3 has 13 residues. Germline V gives CDR1 MNHEY, CDR2 SVGAGI. The CDR3 DNA follows: TGTGCCAGCAGCCCCGCAAACTGGGGAGGGCAGTTCTTC. It translates to CASSPANWGGQFF.

This clone was recorded only once. The chain joins TRBV6-5 to TRBJ2-1; TRBD2 might be the D (5 bases). V was cut by 6 bases and J by 13 bases, with 13 bases left in between. The CDR3 is 11 amino acids. Per germline, CDR1 MNHEY and CDR2 SVGAGI. The CDR3 sequence is CASSASTDQFF. CDR3 coding DNA: TGTGCCAGCAGCGCTAGCACGGATCAGTTCTTC.

Written as DNA, the CDR3 is TGTGCCAGCAGCCAGCCCCAGGATACGCAGTATTTT. Its translation is CASSQPQDTQYF. The V and J genes are TRBV14 and TRBJ2-3; D is uncertain. The V gene lost 3 bases and the J gene lost 6 bases, with 7 bases spanning the gap. CDR3 size: 12 residues. CDR1 is SGHDN and CDR2 is FVKESK in the germline V gene.

The chain employs TRBV27 and TRBJ2-3; 8 bases are shared with TRBD1. Per germline, CDR1 MNHEY and CDR2 SMNVEV (reference sequence). The CDR3 contains 18 residues. V lost 5 bases, J lost 0 bases, and 13 bases stayed unmatched. The CDR3 DNA is TGTGCCAGCAGTACCATAAGCACACAGGGGGTCAGCACAGATACGCAGTATTTT. Protein product: CASSTISTQGVSTDTQYF.

The chain joins TRBV9 to TRBJ2-5; possible D gene TRBD1, 6 bases. There are 15 residues in the CDR3. V lost 4 bases to trimming and J lost 4 bases, with 17 bases between them. The V gene's germline CDR1 is SGDLS and CDR2 YYNGEE. CDR3: CASSTGTTVGETQYF. DNA of the CDR3: TGTGCCAGCAGCACAGGGACAACGGTCGGAGAGACCCAGTACTTC. Complete variable domain (other parts from reference TRBV9 and TRBJ2-5): DSGVTQTPKHLITATGQRVTLRCSPRSGDLSVYWYQQSLDQGLQFLIQYYNGEERAKGNILERFSAQQFPDLHSELNLSSLELGDSALYFCASSTGTTVGETQYFGPGTRLLVL.

V usage is TRBV6-6 and J usage is TRBJ2-5, with a possible D match to TRBD2 (6 bases). Germline values: CDR1 MNHNY, CDR2 SVGAGI (reference sequence). The ends were cut back, 2 bases at V and 4 bases at J, with 8 bases in the middle. There are 13 residues in the CDR3. The CDR3: CASSYTSRETQYF. The CDR3, as DNA: TGTGCCAGCAGTTACACTAGCAGAGAGACCCAGTACTTC.

The J gene is TRBJ1-1, the V gene TRBV5-8, with D unresolved. Germline CDR1 and CDR2: SGHTS and YDEGEE. The CDR3 spans 13 residues. The germline V and J ends were trimmed by 3 bases and 1 base, with 7 bases remaining between them. CDR3 in DNA: TGTGCCAGCAGCTCTACGCCGAACACTGAAGCTTTCTTT. Its translation: CASSSTPNTEAFF.

This chain joins TRBV5-8 and TRBJ1-1, with TRBD1 matching 8 bases. From germline, CDR1 is SGHTS and CDR2 YDEGEE. CDR3 length: 18 residues. V lost 4 bases, J lost 3 bases, and 17 bases stayed unmatched. This CDR3 is CASSQARQGYIRYTEAFF. For the CDR3, the DNA is TGTGCCAGCAGCCAAGCGCGACAGGGGTATATTAGGTACACTGAAGCTTTCTTT.

The rearrangement links TRBV27 to TRBJ2-7; D is unclear. V was shortened by 3 bases and J by 3 bases, with 12 bases between the two germline ends. CDR1 and CDR2 (germline): MNHEY, SMNVEV (reference sequence). The CDR3 extends over 14 amino acids. CDR3 residues: CASSFLGFGYEQYF. Written as DNA, the CDR3 is TGTGCCAGCAGTTTTTTGGGGTTCGGCTACGAGCAGTACTTC.

V and J are TRBV7-2 and TRBJ2-1, with 9 bases identical to TRBD2. Germline V gene lookup returns CDR1 SGHTA and CDR2 FQGNSA. This CDR3 is built from 17 residues. V dropped 1 base and J dropped 6; count of bases not matched to a gene: 10. DNA for the CDR3: TGTGCCAGCAGCTTAGATGATGGGCGGGAGGGCCCCAATGAGCAGTTCTTC. It is translated as CASSLDDGREGPNEQFF. The full variable domain, completed using reference TRBV7-2 and TRBJ2-1, is GAGVSQSPSNKVTEKGKDVELRCDPISGHTALYWYRQSLGQGLEFLIYFQGNSAPDKSGLPSDRFSAERTGGSVSTLTIQRTQQEDSAVYLCASSLDDGREGPNEQFFGPGTRLTVL.

The CDR3 DNA follows: TGTGCCAGCAGCTTAGGTCGGGGGGCTGACAATGAGCAGTTCTTC. It codes for CASSLGRGADNEQFF. The V gene is TRBV7-9, the J gene TRBJ2-1, with D maybe TRBD2 (7 bases). The CDR3 extends over 15 amino acids. Trimming took off 1 base at V and 5 bases at J, with 12 bases between the two ends. CDR1 and CDR2 from the germline V gene are SEHNR and FQNEAQ (reference sequence).

The V call is TRBV11-3, the J call TRBJ2-2; D could derive from TRBD1 or TRBD2 (5 bases each). CDR1 is SGHNT and CDR2 is YENEEA in the germline V gene. This CDR3 region has 18 residues. The V gene lost 6 bases and the J gene lost 3 bases, with 23 bases spanning the gap. CDR3 loop: CASSPRHGTRGDTGELFF. The DNA of the CDR3 is TGTGCCAGCAGTCCCCGGCACGGAACGAGGGGTGACACCGGGGAGCTGTTTTTT.

The V and J genes are TRBV27 and TRBJ2-1, with TRBD1 matching over 7 bases. This CDR3 region has 13 residues. After removal of 9 bases from V and 7 bases from J, the junction contained 9 bases not matched to a gene. Germline CDR1 is MNHEY and CDR2 is SMNVEV (reference sequence). The CDR3 coding sequence is TGTGCCAGTGGGAAGGGGGCAGAGAATGAGCAGTTCTTC. Its protein product is CASGKGAENEQFF.

The chain is built from TRBV7-3 and TRBJ2-1; TRBD2 matches at 7 bases. The germline CDR1 and CDR2 sequences are SGHTA and FQGTGA. CDR3 size: 14 residues. V lost 1 base, J lost 5 bases, and 2 bases stayed unmatched. DNA of the CDR3: TGTGCCAGCAGCTTAATTGGGACTAACAATGAGCAGTTCTTC. It translates to CASSLIGTNNEQFF.

This chain links TRBV11-2 with TRBJ2-5; 8 bases agree with TRBD2. The CDR3 covers 15 residues. The V segment lost 1 base and the J segment 5 bases; nucleotides outside the gene matches: 6. CDR1 and CDR2 (germline): SGHAT, FQNNGV. CDR3 nucleotides: TGTGCCAGCAGCTTAGGAGCGGGAGTCGGGGAGACCCAGTACTTC. Translated, it gives CASSLGAGVGETQYF. Filled out from reference TRBV11-2 and TRBJ2-5, the complete variable domain reads EAGVAQSPRYKIIEKRQSVAFWCNPISGHATLYWYQQILGQGPKLLIQFQNNGVVDDSQLPKDRFSAERLKGVDSTLKIQPAKLEDSAVYLCASSLGAGVGETQYFGPGTRLLVL.

CDR3 DNA sequence: TGTGCCAGCAGTTTAGCTAGCGGGATAGGAGAGACCCAGTACTTC. This sequence encodes CASSLASGIGETQYF. The chain joins TRBV27 to TRBJ2-5; TRBD2 aligns across 9 bases. The CDR3 runs 15 residues. The germline CDR1 and CDR2 sequences are MNHEY and SMNVEV (reference sequence). Trimming took 2 bases from V and 4 from J; bases not matched to a gene: 5.

The chain carries TRBV14 and TRBJ2-2; 7 bases match TRBD1. After removal of 4 bases from V and 1 base from J, the junction contained 3 bases not matched to a gene. The CDR3 extends over 15 amino acids. Germline values: CDR1 SGHDN, CDR2 FVKESK. CDR3 sequence: CASSPRTGNTGELFF. CDR3 DNA: TGTGCCAGCAGCCCGAGGACAGGGAACACCGGGGAGCTGTTTTTT.